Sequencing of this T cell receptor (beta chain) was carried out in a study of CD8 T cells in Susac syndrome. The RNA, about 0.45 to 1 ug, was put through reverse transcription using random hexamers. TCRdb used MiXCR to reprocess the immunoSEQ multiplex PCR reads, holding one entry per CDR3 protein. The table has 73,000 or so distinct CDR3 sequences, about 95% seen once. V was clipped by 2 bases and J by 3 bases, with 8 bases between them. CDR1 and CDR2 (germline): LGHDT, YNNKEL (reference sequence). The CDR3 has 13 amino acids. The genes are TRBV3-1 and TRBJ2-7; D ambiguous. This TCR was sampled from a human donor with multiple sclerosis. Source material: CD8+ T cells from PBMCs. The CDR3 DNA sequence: TGTGCCAGCAGCCAACCACCTTTCTACGAGCAGTACTTC. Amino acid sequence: CASSQPPFYEQYF.